A selection of T cell receptor beta chains follows, all from one sample in a study of blood T cell repertoires in COVID-19. Sequencing used immunoSEQ multiplex PCR; TCRdb keeps in-frame clones, though not all of them. The sample lists about 120,000 clones, approximately 74% occurring once. The source material was peripheral blood. These receptors all come from a man between 60 and 75 years old with acute or convalescent COVID-19. The CDR3 runs from the conserved cysteine through the conserved F or W. The order of the fields is clone size, CDR3 length, J gene, V gene, D gene, CDR3 protein, CDR3 DNA. D genes are given only for firm matches. Expanded clones get a size class; other rows say once, few or many, or leave the size out.

clone_size: -; cdr3_length: 13; j_call: TRBJ2-7; v_call: TRBV27; d_call: TRBD1; cdr3_aa: CASSRTGVHEQYF; cdr3_nt: TGTGCCAGCAGTCGAACAGGGGTCCACGAGCAGTACTTC
clone_size: -; cdr3_length: 16; j_call: TRBJ1-4; v_call: TRBV5-6; d_call: -; cdr3_aa: CASSPWINRGNEKLFF; cdr3_nt: TGTGCCAGCAGTCCTTGGATAAACCGGGGAAATGAAAAACTGTTTTTT
clone_size: -; cdr3_length: 12; j_call: TRBJ2-1; v_call: TRBV7-2; d_call: -; cdr3_aa: CASSLDSDEQFF; cdr3_nt: TGTGCCAGCAGCCTAGATTCGGATGAGCAGTTCTTC
clone_size: -; cdr3_length: 14; j_call: TRBJ1-6; v_call: TRBV11-2; d_call: -; cdr3_aa: CASSLEQGSITLHF; cdr3_nt: TGTGCCAGCAGCTTAGAACAGGGCAGCATAACCCTCCACTTT
clone_size: -; cdr3_length: 15; j_call: TRBJ1-5; v_call: TRBV9; d_call: -; cdr3_aa: CASSVGGGAYQPQHF; cdr3_nt: TGTGCCAGCAGCGTAGGTGGGGGCGCATATCAGCCCCAGCATTTT
clone_size: -; cdr3_length: 13; j_call: TRBJ2-7; v_call: TRBV12-3/TRBV12-4; d_call: TRBD2; cdr3_aa: CASAGLDRHEQYF; cdr3_nt: TGTGCCAGTGCGGGACTAGATCGTCACGAGCAGTACTTC
clone_size: -; cdr3_length: 15; j_call: TRBJ2-1; v_call: TRBV3-1/TRBV3-2; d_call: -; cdr3_aa: CASTRTGGKFNEQFF; cdr3_nt: TGTGCCAGCACCCGAACTGGCGGGAAGTTCAATGAGCAGTTCTTC
clone_size: few; cdr3_length: 11; j_call: TRBJ1-1; v_call: TRBV20-1; d_call: -; cdr3_aa: CAGSLNTEAFF; cdr3_nt: TGTGCGGGCAGCCTGAACACTGAAGCTTTCTTT
clone_size: -; cdr3_length: 16; j_call: TRBJ2-2; v_call: TRBV5-1; d_call: TRBD1; cdr3_aa: CASRPPGQGNTGELFF; cdr3_nt: TGCGCCAGCAGGCCTCCGGGACAGGGGAACACCGGGGAGCTGTTTTTT
clone_size: -; cdr3_length: 14; j_call: TRBJ2-1; v_call: TRBV6-2/TRBV6-3; d_call: -; cdr3_aa: CASSYSVRNNEQFF; cdr3_nt: TGTGCCAGCAGTTACTCCGTGAGGAACAATGAGCAGTTCTTC
clone_size: -; cdr3_length: 14; j_call: TRBJ1-2; v_call: TRBV28; d_call: TRBD1; cdr3_aa: CASSPAQGASGYTF; cdr3_nt: TGTGCCAGCAGTCCAGCCCAGGGGGCAAGTGGCTACACCTTC
clone_size: few; cdr3_length: 19; j_call: TRBJ2-6; v_call: TRBV9; d_call: -; cdr3_aa: CASSVNTGTPTSGANVLTF; cdr3_nt: TGTGCCAGCAGCGTAAATACCGGGACTCCAACTTCTGGGGCCAACGTCCTGACTTTC
clone_size: -; cdr3_length: 13; j_call: TRBJ2-5; v_call: TRBV5-1; d_call: TRBD1; cdr3_aa: CASRPGTEETQYF; cdr3_nt: TGCGCCAGCAGGCCTGGGACAGAAGAGACCCAGTACTTC
clone_size: few; cdr3_length: 15; j_call: TRBJ1-5; v_call: TRBV24-1; d_call: TRBD1; cdr3_aa: CATRRTGGINQPQHF; cdr3_nt: TGTGCCACCAGGAGGACAGGGGGCATCAATCAGCCCCAGCATTTT
clone_size: few; cdr3_length: 15; j_call: TRBJ1-2; v_call: TRBV9; d_call: TRBD1; cdr3_aa: CASSVGETGDYGYTF; cdr3_nt: TGTGCCAGCAGCGTAGGAGAGACAGGGGACTATGGCTACACCTTC
clone_size: -; cdr3_length: 15; j_call: TRBJ1-5; v_call: TRBV2; d_call: TRBD1; cdr3_aa: CASRADRVSNQPQHF; cdr3_nt: TGTGCCAGCAGGGCCGACAGGGTTAGCAATCAGCCCCAGCATTTT
clone_size: few; cdr3_length: 15; j_call: TRBJ2-7; v_call: TRBV11-2; d_call: TRBD2; cdr3_aa: CASSLGGGGSYEQYF; cdr3_nt: TGTGCCAGCAGCTTAGGCGGGGGGGGCTCCTACGAGCAGTACTTC
clone_size: -; cdr3_length: 10; j_call: TRBJ2-1; v_call: TRBV29-1; d_call: -; cdr3_aa: CSVQYNEQFF; cdr3_nt: TGCAGCGTCCAATACAATGAGCAGTTCTTC
clone_size: -; cdr3_length: 15; j_call: TRBJ2-3; v_call: TRBV25-1; d_call: TRBD1; cdr3_aa: CASRARNRGRDTQYF; cdr3_nt: TGTGCCAGCAGGGCCCGAAACAGGGGGCGGGATACGCAGTATTTT
clone_size: few; cdr3_length: 14; j_call: TRBJ2-7; v_call: TRBV3-1/TRBV3-2; d_call: -; cdr3_aa: CASSQMTGTYEQYF; cdr3_nt: TGTGCCAGCAGCCAGATGACCGGGACCTACGAGCAGTACTTC
clone_size: -; cdr3_length: 14; j_call: TRBJ2-2; v_call: TRBV30; d_call: -; cdr3_aa: CAWRTGGGRGELFF; cdr3_nt: TGTGCCTGGAGGACCGGGGGCGGGAGAGGGGAGCTGTTTTTT
clone_size: few; cdr3_length: 14; j_call: TRBJ2-3; v_call: TRBV5-6; d_call: TRBD1; cdr3_aa: CASSWGTGRDTQYF; cdr3_nt: TGTGCCAGCAGCTGGGGGACAGGGAGAGATACGCAGTATTTT
clone_size: few; cdr3_length: 15; j_call: TRBJ1-2; v_call: TRBV28; d_call: TRBD1; cdr3_aa: CASSSTTGGKRGYTF; cdr3_nt: TGTGCCAGCAGTTCGACGACAGGGGGGAAACGGGGCTACACCTTC
clone_size: -; cdr3_length: 15; j_call: TRBJ2-2; v_call: TRBV5-1; d_call: TRBD2; cdr3_aa: CASRGLAGGTGELFF; cdr3_nt: TGCGCCAGCAGAGGACTAGCGGGAGGGACCGGGGAGCTGTTTTTT
clone_size: -; cdr3_length: 16; j_call: TRBJ2-3; v_call: TRBV5-4; d_call: TRBD1; cdr3_aa: CASSPPGTGNTDTQYF; cdr3_nt: TGTGCCAGCAGTCCGCCCGGGACAGGGAACACAGATACGCAGTATTTT
clone_size: -; cdr3_length: 15; j_call: TRBJ1-5; v_call: TRBV19; d_call: -; cdr3_aa: CASSIINPSNQPQHF; cdr3_nt: TGTGCCAGTAGTATTATAAATCCTAGCAATCAGCCCCAGCATTTT